Following are 8 T cell receptor beta chains from one sample sequenced in a study of OX40 agonist ivuxolimab in advanced cancers. Some clones are missing from TCRdb's copy, which holds only in-frame ones; the method was immunoSEQ multiplex PCR. The data contain fewer than 14,000 clones, about two thirds of them singletons. The sequencing here drew on CD4+ or CD8+ T cells sorted from blood, taken in a trial of the OX40 agonist ivuxolimab. The receptors here all came from an adult with an advanced solid tumor such as melanoma, head and neck, liver or kidney cancer.

Worth noting for this clone: Different DNA sequences within this sample yield the same CDR3. The J gene is TRBJ1-2, the V gene TRBV9, with 9 bases that match TRBD1. The germline gives CDR1 SGDLS, CDR2 YYNGEE. This CDR3 has 15 amino acids. Unmatched junction bases numbered 7, after V lost 3 bases and J lost 4 bases. The DNA of the CDR3 is TGTGCCAGCAGCGCGGGGCCGGGACAGGGCTATGGCTACACCTTC. This gives the protein CASSAGPGQGYGYTF.

The chain links TRBV15 to TRBJ1-3; no definite D call. Germline V gene sequence: CDR1 LNHNV, CDR2 YYDKDF (reference sequence). This CDR3 is 13 amino acids long. Trimming stripped 5 bases from V and 3 bases from J, with 8 bases between. The CDR3 protein is CATSDILGNTIYF. CDR3 nucleotides: TGTGCCACCAGCGACATCCTTGGAAACACCATATATTTT. Looking up the rest from reference TRBV15 and TRBJ1-3 gives the full variable domain: DAMVIQNPRYQVTQFGKPVTLSCSQTLNHNVMYWYQQKSSQAPKLLFHYYDKDFNNEADTPDNFQSRRPNTSFCFLDIRSPGLGDTAMYLCATSDILGNTIYFGEGSWLTVV.

The V call is TRBV5-8, the J call TRBJ2-7; maybe TRBD1 (6 bases). CDR1 and CDR2 from the germline V gene are SGHTS and YDEGEE. The CDR3 is made up of 14 amino acids. V shed 3 bases and J shed 7 bases, with 17 bases lying between them. CDR3 in amino acids: CASSSGRGSEEQYF. Here the CDR3 DNA reads TGTGCCAGCAGCTCCGGCAGGGGCTCCGAAGAGCAGTACTTC.

The chain combines TRBV27 with TRBJ2-2; no firm D call. Trimming shortened V by 6 bases and J by 4 bases, and 6 bases separated the two germline ends. Germline CDR1 reads MNHEY; CDR2 reads SMNVEV (reference sequence). CDR3 length equals 12 residues. CDR3 protein: CASRASTGELFF. CDR3 coding DNA: TGTGCCAGCAGGGCGTCCACCGGGGAGCTGTTTTTT.

The chain has TRBV7-8 and TRBJ2-1, with TRBD1 matching over 8 bases. This CDR3 comprises 15 residues. V was clipped by 6 bases and J by 0 bases; unmatched bases: 4. Germline V gene data show CDR1 as SGHVS and CDR2 as FQNEAQ. CDR3 residues: CASSSTGGSYNEQFF. Here the CDR3 DNA reads TGTGCCAGCAGTTCAACAGGGGGCTCCTACAATGAGCAGTTCTTC.

This chain uses TRBV27 with TRBJ2-2; 7 bases fit TRBD1. The V gene's germline CDR1 is MNHEY and CDR2 SMNVEV (reference sequence). Germline trimming cut 1 base from V and 6 bases from J; bases unmatched to any gene: 5. The CDR3 runs 15 residues. The CDR3 nucleotides are TGTGCCAGCAGTTTATGGGGACAGCCATCCGGGGAGCTGTTTTTT. Its protein is CASSLWGQPSGELFF.

This clone occurred a few times. The J gene is TRBJ1-1, the V gene TRBV30; the match to TRBD1 covers 10 bases. V shed 5 bases, J shed 3 bases, and the junction held 3 bases outside the gene matches. The length of the CDR3 is 13 residues. The V gene's germline CDR1 is GTSNPN and CDR2 SVGIG (reference sequence). CDR3 region: CAWGTGADTEAFF. CDR3 nucleotide sequence: TGTGCCTGGGGGACAGGGGCAGACACTGAAGCTTTCTTT.

This clone is termed medium-sized. This sequence joins TRBV27 and TRBJ2-1; no clear D. CDR1 MNHEY and CDR2 SMNVEV come from the germline V gene (reference sequence). V shed 3 bases and J shed 8 bases, with 23 bases lying between them. The CDR3 has 17 residues. CDR3 sequence reads: CASSFSRGPATPDEQFF. DNA for the CDR3: TGTGCCAGCAGTTTTAGTCGAGGACCCGCTACCCCCGATGAGCAGTTCTTC.